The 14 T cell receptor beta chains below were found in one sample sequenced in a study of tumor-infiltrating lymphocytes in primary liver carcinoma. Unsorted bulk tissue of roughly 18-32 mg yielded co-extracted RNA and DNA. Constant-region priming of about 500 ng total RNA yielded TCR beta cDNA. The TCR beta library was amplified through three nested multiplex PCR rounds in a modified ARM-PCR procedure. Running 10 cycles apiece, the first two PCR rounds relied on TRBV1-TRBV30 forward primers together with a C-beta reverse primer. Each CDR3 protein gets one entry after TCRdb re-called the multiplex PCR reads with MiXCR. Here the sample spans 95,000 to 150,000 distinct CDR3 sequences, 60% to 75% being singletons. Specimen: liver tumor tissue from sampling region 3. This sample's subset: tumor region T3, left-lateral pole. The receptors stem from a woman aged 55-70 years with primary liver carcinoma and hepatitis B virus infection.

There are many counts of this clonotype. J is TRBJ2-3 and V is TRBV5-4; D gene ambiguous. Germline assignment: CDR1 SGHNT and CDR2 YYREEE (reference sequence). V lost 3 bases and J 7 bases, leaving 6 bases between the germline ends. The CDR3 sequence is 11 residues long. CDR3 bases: TGTGCCAGCAGCTCCCTGTATACGCAGTATTTT. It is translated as CASSSLYTQYF. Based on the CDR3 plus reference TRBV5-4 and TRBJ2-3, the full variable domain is ETGVTQSPTHLIKTRGQQVTLRCSSQSGHNTVSWYQQALGQGPQFIFQYYREEENGRGNFPPRFSGLQFPNYSSELNVNALELDDSALYLCASSSLYTQYFGPGTRLTVL.

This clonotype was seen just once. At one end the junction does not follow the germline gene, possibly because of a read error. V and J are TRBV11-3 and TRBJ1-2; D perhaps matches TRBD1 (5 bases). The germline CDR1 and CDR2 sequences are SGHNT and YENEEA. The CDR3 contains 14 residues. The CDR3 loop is CVSSLNPEGHGYTF. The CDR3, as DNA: TGTGTCAGCAGCTTAAACCCCGAGGGGCATGGCTACACATTC.

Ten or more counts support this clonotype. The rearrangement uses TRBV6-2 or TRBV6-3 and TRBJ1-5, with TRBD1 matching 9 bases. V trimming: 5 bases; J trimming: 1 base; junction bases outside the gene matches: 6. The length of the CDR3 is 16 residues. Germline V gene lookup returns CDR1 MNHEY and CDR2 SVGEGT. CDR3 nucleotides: TGTGCCAGCAGTCGCTGGACAGGGGCGAGCAATCAGCCCCAGCATTTT. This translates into CASSRWTGASNQPQHF.

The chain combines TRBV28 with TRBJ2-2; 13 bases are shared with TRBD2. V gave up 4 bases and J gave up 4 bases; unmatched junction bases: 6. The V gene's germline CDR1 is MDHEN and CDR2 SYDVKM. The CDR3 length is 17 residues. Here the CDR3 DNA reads TGTGCCAGCAGTTCGAGGACTAGCGGGAGTCCCACCGGGGAGCTGTTTTTT. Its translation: CASSSRTSGSPTGELFF.

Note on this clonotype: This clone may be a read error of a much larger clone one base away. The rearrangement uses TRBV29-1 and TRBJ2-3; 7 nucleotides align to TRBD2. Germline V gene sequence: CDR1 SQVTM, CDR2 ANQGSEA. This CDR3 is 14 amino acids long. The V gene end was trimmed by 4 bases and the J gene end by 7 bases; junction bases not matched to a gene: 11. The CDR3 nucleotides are TGCAGCGTTGTGACCGGGAGGACCAGGTATACGCAGTATTTT. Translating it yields CSVVTGRTRYTQYF.

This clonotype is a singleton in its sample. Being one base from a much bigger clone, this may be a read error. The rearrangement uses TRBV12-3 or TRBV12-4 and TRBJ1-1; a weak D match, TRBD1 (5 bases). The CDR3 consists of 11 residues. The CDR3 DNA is TGTGTCAGCAGTTTGGGGGAATCGGCTTTCTTT. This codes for CVSSLGESAFF.

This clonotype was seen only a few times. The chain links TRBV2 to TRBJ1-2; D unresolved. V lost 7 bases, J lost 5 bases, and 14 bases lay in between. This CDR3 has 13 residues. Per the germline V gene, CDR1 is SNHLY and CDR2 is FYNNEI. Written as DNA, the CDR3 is TGTGCCAGCATGACCGTTTTTGGTTATGGCTACACCTTC. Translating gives CASMTVFGYGYTF.

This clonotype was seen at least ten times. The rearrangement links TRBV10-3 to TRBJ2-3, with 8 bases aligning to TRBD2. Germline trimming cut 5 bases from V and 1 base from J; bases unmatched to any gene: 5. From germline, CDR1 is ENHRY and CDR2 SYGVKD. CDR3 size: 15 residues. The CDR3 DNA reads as TGTGCCATCAGTCGGGGTAGCGGGGGCACAGATACGCAGTATTTT. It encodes CAISRGSGGTDTQYF.

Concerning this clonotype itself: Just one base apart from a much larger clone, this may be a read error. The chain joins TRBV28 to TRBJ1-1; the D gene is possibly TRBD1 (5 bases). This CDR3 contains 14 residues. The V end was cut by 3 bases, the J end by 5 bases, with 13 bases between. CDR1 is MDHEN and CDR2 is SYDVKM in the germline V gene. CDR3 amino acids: CASSFAGLGTEAFF. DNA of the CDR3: TGTGCCAGCAGTTTTGCAGGGTTGGGGACTGAAGCTTTCTTT.

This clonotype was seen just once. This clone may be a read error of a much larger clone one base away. CDR3 coding DNA: TGTGCCAGCACCTCCCCGGGGGCGGGTGCAGGTCTGACCCAGCACTTC. The encoded protein is CASTSPGAGAGLTQHF. The chain has TRBV28 and TRBJ2-5; D assignment may be TRBD1 or TRBD2 (6 bases each). Germline V gene data show CDR1 as MDHEN and CDR2 as SYDVKM. The CDR3 length is 16 residues.

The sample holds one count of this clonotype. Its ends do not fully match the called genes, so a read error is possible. CDR3 sequence: CASGGLAETNEQIF. The CDR3 coding sequence is TGTGCCAGCGGCGGACTAGCGGAGACCAATGAGCAGATCTTC. J is TRBJ2-1 and V is TRBV6-1, with 10 nucleotides matching TRBD2. The CDR3 length is 14 residues. Germline V CDR1 and CDR2: MNHNS, SASEGT.

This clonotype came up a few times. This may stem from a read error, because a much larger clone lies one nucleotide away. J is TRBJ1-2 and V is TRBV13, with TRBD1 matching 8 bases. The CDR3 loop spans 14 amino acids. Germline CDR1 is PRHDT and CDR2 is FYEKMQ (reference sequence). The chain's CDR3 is CASSGQGARRGCTF. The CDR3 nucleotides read TGTGCCAGCAGCGGCCAGGGGGCGAGGCGTGGCTGCACCTTC.

DNA for the CDR3: TGTGCCAGCAGTTCAACCGGTCTCCTCTACGAGCAGTACTTC. This sequence encodes CASSSTGLLYEQYF. This chain uses TRBV28 with TRBJ2-7; D not certain. The V end lost 4 bases, the J end lost 3 bases, and 13 bases lay between the germline ends. Germline lookup yields CDR1 MDHEN and CDR2 SYDVKM. The CDR3 is 14 residues long.

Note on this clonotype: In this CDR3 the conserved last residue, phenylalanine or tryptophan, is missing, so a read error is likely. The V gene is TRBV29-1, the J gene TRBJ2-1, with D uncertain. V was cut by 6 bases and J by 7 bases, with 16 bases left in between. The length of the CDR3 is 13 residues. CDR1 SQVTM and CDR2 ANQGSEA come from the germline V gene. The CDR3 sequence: CSVAEPTRNEQFL. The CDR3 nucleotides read TGCAGCGTAGCAGAACCAACACGGAATGAGCAGTTCTTA.